This T cell receptor (beta chain) was sequenced for a study of metastatic and nonmetastatic thyroid tumors. TCRdb re-called clones from the PCR reads using MiXCR. This table holds approximately 30,000 clones, around 15% found once. This clone has a count of ten or more. Each patient went into thyroid surgery without having received any treatment. This receptor was obtained from a male donor with papillary thyroid cancer or a benign thyroid nodule (not recorded which). Some clones in this sample may be carry-over from other donors' samples. The sequenced sample was blood.

The CDR3 loop reads CATSETGTAYGYTF. The CDR3 DNA is TGTGCCACCAGTGAAACCGGGACAGCATATGGCTACACCTTC. The chain couples TRBV24-1 to TRBJ1-2; 7 bases are a match to TRBD1. Germline V gene data show CDR1 as KGHDR and CDR2 as SFDVKD. The CDR3 has 14 residues. The trim removed 4 bases at V and 5 bases at J, leaving 6 bases unmatched.